This T cell receptor (beta chain) stems from a study of response to subunit inactivated influenza vaccine. Whole-study findings and limits: Only a handful of new T cells, the authors suggested, are recruited with each seasonal influenza vaccination.

TCRdb re-analysed the RT-PCR reads in MiXCR, keeping a single row per CDR3 protein. The data show roughly 710,000 distinct CDR3 sequences, about 14% seen once. Note on this clonotype: Its specificity is not known.

V was cut by 6 bases and J by 0 bases, with 12 bases left in between. Germline V gene sequence: CDR1 LNHDA, CDR2 SQIVND (reference sequence). The CDR3 is 15 residues long. The chain carries TRBV19 and TRBJ1-5; D might be TRBD1 (5 bases). Sample: PBMCs from blood, taken less than 15 days before vaccination. This receptor was taken from a man in his fifties or sixties who received an inactivated influenza vaccine. CDR3 bases: TGTGCCAGTAGCCGACAGACAAATAGCAATCAGCCCCAGCATTTT. The encoded protein is CASSRQTNSNQPQHF.